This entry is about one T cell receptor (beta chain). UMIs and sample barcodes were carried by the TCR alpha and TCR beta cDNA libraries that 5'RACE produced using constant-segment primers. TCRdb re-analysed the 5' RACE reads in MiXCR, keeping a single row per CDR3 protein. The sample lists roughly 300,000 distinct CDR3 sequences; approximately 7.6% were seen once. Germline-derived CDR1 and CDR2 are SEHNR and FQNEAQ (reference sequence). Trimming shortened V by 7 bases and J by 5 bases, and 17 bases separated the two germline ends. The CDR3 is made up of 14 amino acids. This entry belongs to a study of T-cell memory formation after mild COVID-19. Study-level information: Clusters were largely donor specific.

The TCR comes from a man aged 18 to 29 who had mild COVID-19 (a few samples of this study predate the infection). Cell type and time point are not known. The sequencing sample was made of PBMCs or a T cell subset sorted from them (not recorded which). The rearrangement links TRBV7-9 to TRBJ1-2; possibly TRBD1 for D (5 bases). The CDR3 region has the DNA TGTGCCAGCAACAGACCCGGGGAGGGGTATGGCTACACCTTC. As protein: CASNRPGEGYGYTF.